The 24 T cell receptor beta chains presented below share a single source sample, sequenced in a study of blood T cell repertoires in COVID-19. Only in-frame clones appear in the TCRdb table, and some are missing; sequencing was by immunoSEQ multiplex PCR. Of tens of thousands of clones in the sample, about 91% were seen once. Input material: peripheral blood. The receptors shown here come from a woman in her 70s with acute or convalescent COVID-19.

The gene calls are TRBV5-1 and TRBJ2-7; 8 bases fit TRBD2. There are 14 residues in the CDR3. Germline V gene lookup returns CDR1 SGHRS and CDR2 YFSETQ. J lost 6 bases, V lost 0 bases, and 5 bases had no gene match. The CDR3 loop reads CASSLGSGIVEQYF. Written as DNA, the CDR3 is TGCGCCAGCAGCTTGGGTAGCGGGATCGTCGAGCAGTACTTC.

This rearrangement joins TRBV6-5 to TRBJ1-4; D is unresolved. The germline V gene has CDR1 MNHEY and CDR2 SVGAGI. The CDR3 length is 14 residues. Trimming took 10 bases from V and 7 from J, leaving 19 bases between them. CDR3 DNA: TGTGCCACGGGAAGGGATCCTGAGGGTGAAAAACTGTTTTTT. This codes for CATGRDPEGEKLFF.

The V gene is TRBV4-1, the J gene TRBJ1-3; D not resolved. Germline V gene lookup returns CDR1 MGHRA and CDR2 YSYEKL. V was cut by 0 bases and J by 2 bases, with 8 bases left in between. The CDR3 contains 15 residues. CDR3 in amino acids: CASSQDRGTGNTIYF. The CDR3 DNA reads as TGCGCCAGCAGCCAAGATCGGGGAACTGGAAACACCATATATTTT.

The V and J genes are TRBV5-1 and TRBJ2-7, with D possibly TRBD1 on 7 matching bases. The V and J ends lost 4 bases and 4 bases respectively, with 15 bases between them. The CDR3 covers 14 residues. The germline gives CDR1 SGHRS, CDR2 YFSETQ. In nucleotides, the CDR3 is TGCGCCAGCAGCCTTGGAGGGGGCGGGTACGAGCAGTACTTC. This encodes CASSLGGGGYEQYF.

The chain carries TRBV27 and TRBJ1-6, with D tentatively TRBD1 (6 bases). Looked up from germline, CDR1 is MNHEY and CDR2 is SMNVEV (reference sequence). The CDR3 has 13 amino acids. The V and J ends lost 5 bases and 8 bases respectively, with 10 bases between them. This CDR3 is CASSARQDSPLHF. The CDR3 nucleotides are TGTGCCAGCAGTGCACGACAGGATTCACCCCTCCACTTT.

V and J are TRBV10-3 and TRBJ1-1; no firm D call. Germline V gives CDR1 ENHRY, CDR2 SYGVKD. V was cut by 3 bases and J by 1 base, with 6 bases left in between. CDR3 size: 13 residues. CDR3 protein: CAISDGWNTEAFF. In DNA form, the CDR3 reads TGTGCCATCAGTGACGGGTGGAACACTGAAGCTTTCTTT.

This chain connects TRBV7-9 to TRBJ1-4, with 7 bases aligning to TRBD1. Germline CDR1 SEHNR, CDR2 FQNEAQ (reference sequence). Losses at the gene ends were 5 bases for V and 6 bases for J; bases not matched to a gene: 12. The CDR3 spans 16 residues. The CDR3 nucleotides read TGTGCCAGCAGCCCGGGTGGACAGGCCTGGGATGAAAAACTGTTTTTT. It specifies CASSPGGQAWDEKLFF.

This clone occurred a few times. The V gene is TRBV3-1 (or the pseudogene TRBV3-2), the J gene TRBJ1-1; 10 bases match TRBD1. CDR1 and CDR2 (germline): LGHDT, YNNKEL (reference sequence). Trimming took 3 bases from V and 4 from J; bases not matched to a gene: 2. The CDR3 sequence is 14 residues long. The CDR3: CASSHRDRGTEAFF. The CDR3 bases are TGTGCCAGCAGCCATCGGGACAGGGGCACTGAAGCTTTCTTT.

The CDR3 region is CAISETGGFEKLFF. In DNA form, the CDR3 reads TGTGCCATCAGTGAGACAGGGGGATTCGAAAAACTGTTTTTT. The chain has TRBV10-3 and TRBJ1-4, with 8 nucleotides matching TRBD1. V lost 2 bases and J lost 8; bases outside the gene matches: 4. The CDR3 is made up of 14 amino acids. CDR1 is ENHRY, CDR2 SYGVKD, per germline.

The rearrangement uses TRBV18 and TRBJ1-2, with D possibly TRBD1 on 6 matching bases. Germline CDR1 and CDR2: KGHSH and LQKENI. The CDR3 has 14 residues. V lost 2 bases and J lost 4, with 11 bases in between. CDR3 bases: TGTGCCAGCTCACCAACAGGGATAGCCTATGGCTACACCTTC. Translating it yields CASSPTGIAYGYTF.

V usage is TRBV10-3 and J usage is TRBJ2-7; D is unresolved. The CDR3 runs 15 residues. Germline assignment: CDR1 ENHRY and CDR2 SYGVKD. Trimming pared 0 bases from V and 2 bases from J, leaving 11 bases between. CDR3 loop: CAISESIVATYEQYF. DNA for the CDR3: TGTGCCATCAGTGAGTCAATAGTTGCCACCTACGAGCAGTACTTC.

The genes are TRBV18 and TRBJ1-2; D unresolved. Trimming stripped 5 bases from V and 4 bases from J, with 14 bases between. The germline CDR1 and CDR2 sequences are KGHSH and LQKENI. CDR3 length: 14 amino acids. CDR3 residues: CASSSGEKIYGYTF. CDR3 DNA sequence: TGTGCCAGCTCATCCGGGGAGAAGATCTATGGCTACACCTTC.

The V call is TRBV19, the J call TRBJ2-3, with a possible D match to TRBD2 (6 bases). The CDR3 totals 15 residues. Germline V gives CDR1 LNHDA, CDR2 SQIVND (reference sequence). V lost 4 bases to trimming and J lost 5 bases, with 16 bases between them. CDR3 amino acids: CASSRFGLFLDTQYF. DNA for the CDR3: TGTGCCAGTAGTAGATTCGGACTATTTTTAGATACGCAGTATTTT.

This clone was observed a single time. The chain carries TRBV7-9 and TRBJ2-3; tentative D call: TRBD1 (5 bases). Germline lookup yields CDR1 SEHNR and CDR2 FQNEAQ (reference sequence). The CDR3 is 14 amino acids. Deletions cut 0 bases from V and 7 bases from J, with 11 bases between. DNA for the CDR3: TGTGCCAGCAGCTTAGCCTCAGGGTCGAATACGCAGTATTTT. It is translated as CASSLASGSNTQYF.

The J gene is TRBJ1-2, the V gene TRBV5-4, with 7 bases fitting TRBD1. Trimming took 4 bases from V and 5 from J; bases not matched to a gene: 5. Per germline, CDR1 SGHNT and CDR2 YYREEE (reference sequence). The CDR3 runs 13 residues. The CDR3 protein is CASSPGTAYGYTF. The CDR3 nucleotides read TGTGCCAGCAGCCCCGGGACAGCTTATGGCTACACCTTC.

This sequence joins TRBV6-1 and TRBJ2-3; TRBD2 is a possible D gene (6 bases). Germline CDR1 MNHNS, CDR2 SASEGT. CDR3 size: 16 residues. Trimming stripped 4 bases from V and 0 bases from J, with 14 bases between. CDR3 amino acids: CASSVEFSGSTDTQYF. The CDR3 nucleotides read TGTGCCAGCAGTGTAGAGTTTAGCGGCAGCACAGATACGCAGTATTTT.

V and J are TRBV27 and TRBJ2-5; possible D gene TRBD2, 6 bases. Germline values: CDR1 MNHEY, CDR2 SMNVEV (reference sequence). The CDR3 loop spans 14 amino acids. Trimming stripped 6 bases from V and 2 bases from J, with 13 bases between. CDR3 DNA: TGTGCCAGCAGCCGGCGGGACTCACAAGAGACCCAGTACTTC. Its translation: CASSRRDSQETQYF.

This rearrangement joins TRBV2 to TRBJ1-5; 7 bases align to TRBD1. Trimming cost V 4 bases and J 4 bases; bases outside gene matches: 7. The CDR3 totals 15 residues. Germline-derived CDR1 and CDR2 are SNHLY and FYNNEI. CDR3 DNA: TGTGCCAGCAGTGCCTTGACAGGGCAAAATCAGCCCCAGCATTTT. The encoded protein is CASSALTGQNQPQHF.

The CDR3 protein is CASSFSADQPQHF. Written as DNA, the CDR3 is TGTGCCAGCAGCTTCTCGGCGGATCAGCCCCAGCATTTT. The V gene is TRBV11-1, the J gene TRBJ1-5; D gene unclear. Germline loops: CDR1 SGHAT, CDR2 FQDESV (reference sequence). The V gene lost 3 bases and the J gene lost 5 bases, with 8 bases spanning the gap. This CDR3 is 13 amino acids long.

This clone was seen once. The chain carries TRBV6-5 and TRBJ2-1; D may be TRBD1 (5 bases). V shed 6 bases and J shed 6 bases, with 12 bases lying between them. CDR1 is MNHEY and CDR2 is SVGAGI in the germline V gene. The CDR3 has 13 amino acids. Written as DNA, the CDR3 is TGTGCCAGCAGGTCAGGGCCCACCAATGAGCAGTTCTTC. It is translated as CASRSGPTNEQFF.

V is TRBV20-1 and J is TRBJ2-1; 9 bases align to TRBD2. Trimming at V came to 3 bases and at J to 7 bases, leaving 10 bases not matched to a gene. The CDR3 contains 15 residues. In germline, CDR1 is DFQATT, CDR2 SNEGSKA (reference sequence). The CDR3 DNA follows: TGCAGTGCTAGTCGAGCGGGAGGCTGGGCTAATGAGCAGTTCTTC. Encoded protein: CSASRAGGWANEQFF.

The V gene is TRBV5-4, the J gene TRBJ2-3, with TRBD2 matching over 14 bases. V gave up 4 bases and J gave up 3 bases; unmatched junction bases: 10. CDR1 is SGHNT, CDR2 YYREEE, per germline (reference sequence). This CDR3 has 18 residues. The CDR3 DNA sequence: TGTGCCAGCAGCCCGTACGGGACTAGCGGGAGTCTGACAGATACGCAGTATTTT. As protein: CASSPYGTSGSLTDTQYF.

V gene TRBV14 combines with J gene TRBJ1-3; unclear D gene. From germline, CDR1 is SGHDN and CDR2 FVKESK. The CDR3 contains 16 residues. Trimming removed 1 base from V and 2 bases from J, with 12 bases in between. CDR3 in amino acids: CASSQALGWTGNTIYF. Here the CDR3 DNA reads TGTGCCAGCAGCCAAGCGCTCGGGTGGACTGGAAACACCATATATTTT.

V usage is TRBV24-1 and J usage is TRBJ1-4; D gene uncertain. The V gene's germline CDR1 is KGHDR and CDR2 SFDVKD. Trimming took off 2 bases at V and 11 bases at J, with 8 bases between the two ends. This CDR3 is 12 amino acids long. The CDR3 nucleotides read TGTGCCACCAGTGATTCTGGGGAGAAACTGTTTTTT. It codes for CATSDSGEKLFF.